This entry features one T cell receptor (beta chain) sequence. Its antigen is not identified. Amplification of TCR alpha and beta CDR3 regions from RNA used iRepertoire nested multiplex PCR. TCRdb independently ran MiXCR on the multiplex PCR reads; one entry per CDR3 protein. This sample has 300,000 to 400,000 distinct CDR3 sequences, with more than 35% found just once. The entry originates in a study of glioma-infiltrating T cells. In the study overall: Glioblastomas were WHO grade IV, sampled at first diagnosis; low-grade were grade II. The study's findings and limits: Tissue-blood divergence was below expectation in non-neoplastic patients, above in gliomas. Shared blood CDR3 signature motifs marked patients with low tissue-blood divergence.

The ends lost 5 bases at V and 4 bases at J; junction bases unmatched: 5. The germline CDR1 and CDR2 sequences are SEHNR and FQNEAQ (reference sequence). The CDR3 is 15 residues long. This chain links TRBV7-9 with TRBJ2-2; 9 bases match TRBD1. The receptor comes from a human donor with low-grade glioma or glioblastoma, undergoing nonglioma brain surgery, or in good health (not recorded which). The sample consisted of glioma tissue, nonneoplastic brain tissue, or PBMCs (not recorded which). The CDR3 protein is CASSTGQGSTGELFF. The CDR3 DNA sequence: TGTGCCAGCAGCACAGGACAGGGGTCCACCGGGGAGCTGTTTTTT. The whole variable domain, remainder taken from reference TRBV7-9 and TRBJ2-2, is DTGVSQNPRHKITKRGQNVTFRCDPISEHNRLYWYRQTLGQGPEFLTYFQNEAQLEKSRLLSDRFSAERPKGSFSTLEIQRTEQGDSAMYLCASSTGQGSTGELFFGEGSRLTVL.